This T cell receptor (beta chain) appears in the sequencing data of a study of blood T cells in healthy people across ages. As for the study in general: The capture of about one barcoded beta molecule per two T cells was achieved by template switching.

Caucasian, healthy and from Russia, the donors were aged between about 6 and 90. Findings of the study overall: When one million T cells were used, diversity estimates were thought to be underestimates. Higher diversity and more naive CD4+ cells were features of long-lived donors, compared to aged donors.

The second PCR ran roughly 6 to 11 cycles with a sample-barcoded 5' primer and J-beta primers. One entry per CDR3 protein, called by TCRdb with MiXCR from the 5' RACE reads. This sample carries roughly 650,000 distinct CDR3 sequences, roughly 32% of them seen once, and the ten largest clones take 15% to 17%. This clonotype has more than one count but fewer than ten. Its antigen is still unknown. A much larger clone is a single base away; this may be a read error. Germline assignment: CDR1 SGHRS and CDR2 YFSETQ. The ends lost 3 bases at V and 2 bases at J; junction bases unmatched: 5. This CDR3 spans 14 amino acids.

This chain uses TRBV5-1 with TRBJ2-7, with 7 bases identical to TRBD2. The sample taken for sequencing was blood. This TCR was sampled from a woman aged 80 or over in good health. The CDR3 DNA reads TGCGCCAGCAGCTGGGGGGACTACCCCTACGAGCAGTACTTC. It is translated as CASSWGDYPYEQYF.